This T cell receptor beta chain was captured by sequencing in a study of cytomegalovirus exposure and HLA in healthy donors. Whole-study findings and limits: One cluster of highly shared sequence variants probably arose as a sequencing artifact.

The study ran its PCR with 60 Vbeta and 13 Jbeta primers. Sequencing was performed with immunoSEQ multiplex PCR; in TCRdb, only in-frame clones are kept and a portion is missing. This sample's table has roughly 34,000 clones. As for this clone: The target antigen is unknown.

Nominal health characterized the donors when sampled, though unrecorded immune exposures were likely. The TCR sequence derives from a woman in her thirties or forties in good health and CMV-seropositive. Input material: PBMCs.

Here the CDR3 DNA reads TGTGCCAGCAGAACGGGACTAGCGCCTTACAATGAGCAGTTCTTC. Residues: CASRTGLAPYNEQFF. The chain joins TRBV6-5 to TRBJ2-1, with TRBD2 matching 10 bases. The ends lost 6 bases at V and 4 bases at J; junction bases unmatched: 6. CDR1 and CDR2 from the germline V gene are MNHEY and SVGAGI. The length of the CDR3 is 15 residues.